This T cell receptor (beta chain) was captured in a study of shared T cell receptors in the human thymus. This CDR3 comprises 17 residues. Germline assignment: CDR1 MDHEN and CDR2 SYDVKM. V was pared by 6 bases and J by 2 bases, with 21 bases between. TCRdb's table, derived via immunoSEQ multiplex PCR, lists solely in-frame clones and lacks some. Among under 850,000 clones, more than 75% were seen once, and the ten largest hold over 0.008%. These data were likewise used in another study, on human thymus T cells. As reported in that work: Samples came from healthy Finnish infants during open corrective cardiac surgery. Thymic tissue was derived from resections collected during corrective heart surgery. Apparent bias marked the V and J gene usage of thymic and blood repertoires. Thymic repertoires of unrelated individuals were reported in related research to overlap highly.

The chain links TRBV28 to TRBJ2-3, with D possibly being TRBD2 (6 bases). This TCR derives from a boy under three years old with a congenital heart defect. Sequenced material: thymocytes. The CDR3 sequence: CASSPIRVAGITDTQYF. In DNA, the CDR3 is TGTGCCAGCAGCCCGATCAGGGTCGCGGGGATCACAGATACGCAGTATTTT.